The rows below give T cell receptor beta chains drawn from one sample of a study of identical twins. TCRdb recomputed calls from the 5' RACE reads with MiXCR, one row per CDR3 protein. In the table there are about 890,000 distinct CDR3 sequences, roughly an eighth of which are singletons. The same data also contributed to another study, on yellow fever vaccine responses in identical twins.

The sample comprised PBMCs. These TCRs come from a woman under 30 in good health. Both conserved end residues are part of each CDR3. D genes are given only for firm matches. The size entry is marked missing in some rows and otherwise reads once, few, many or a size class.

CDR3 DNA: TGTGCCAGCAGCCGCGGGATGCGGAACACTGAAGCTTTCTTT
CDR3 protein: CASSRGMRNTEAFF
CDR3 length: 14
V gene: TRBV12-3/TRBV12-4
clone size: -
J gene: TRBJ1-1
D gene: -

CDR3 DNA: TGTGCCAGCAGTCCAGGGCGTCTAGCGGACAATGAGCAGTTCTTC
CDR3 protein: CASSPGRLADNEQFF
CDR3 length: 15
V gene: TRBV3-1
clone size: many
J gene: TRBJ2-1
D gene: TRBD2

CDR3 DNA: TGTGCCAGCTGCCGGACACTCCCAAGCTCTGGAAACACCATATATTTT
CDR3 protein: CASCRTLPSSGNTIYF
CDR3 length: 16
V gene: TRBV27
clone size: few
J gene: TRBJ1-3
D gene: -

CDR3 DNA: TGTGCCAGCAGCTTAGCGGCTAGCGGGGGGGCCCGGTTAGCAGATACGCAGTATTTT
CDR3 protein: CASSLAASGGARLADTQYF
CDR3 length: 19
V gene: TRBV7-2
clone size: -
J gene: TRBJ2-3
D gene: TRBD2

CDR3 DNA: TGTGCCAGCAGTTCTTGGGGGAGCAATGAGCAGTTCTTC
CDR3 protein: CASSSWGSNEQFF
CDR3 length: 13
V gene: TRBV28
clone size: many
J gene: TRBJ2-1
D gene: -

CDR3 DNA: TGCAGTGCCCAACTGGACAGCCGCAATCAGCCCCAGCATTTT
CDR3 protein: CSAQLDSRNQPQHF
CDR3 length: 14
V gene: TRBV20-1
clone size: many
J gene: TRBJ1-5
D gene: -

CDR3 DNA: TGTGCCGTACGAGGGGAGGGGGGCAATGAGCAGTTCTTC
CDR3 protein: CAVRGEGGNEQFF
CDR3 length: 13
V gene: TRBV2
clone size: few
J gene: TRBJ2-1
D gene: -

CDR3 DNA: TGTGCCAGCAGTGAACGGACTAGCGGGAGGAGAGGTGAGCAGTTCTTC
CDR3 protein: CASSERTSGRRGEQFF
CDR3 length: 16
V gene: TRBV2
clone size: -
J gene: TRBJ2-1
D gene: TRBD2

CDR3 DNA: TGTGCCAGCAGTTTGATTAGGGCAAAACTGTTTTTT
CDR3 protein: CASSLIRAKLFF
CDR3 length: 12
V gene: TRBV28
clone size: few
J gene: TRBJ1-4
D gene: -

CDR3 DNA: TGTGCCAGCACGGACAGGCTCGAGGGGCCCCAGCATTTT
CDR3 protein: CASTDRLEGPQHF
CDR3 length: 13
V gene: TRBV7-9
clone size: many
J gene: TRBJ1-5
D gene: TRBD1

CDR3 DNA: TGTGCCAGCAGTTACTGGGGGGGACCCCCCAACACCGGGGAGCTGTTTTTT
CDR3 protein: CASSYWGGPPNTGELFF
CDR3 length: 17
V gene: TRBV6-5
clone size: few
J gene: TRBJ2-2
D gene: TRBD2

CDR3 DNA: TGTGCCAGCAGCCAGATGACTAGCGGCCAAGAGACCCAGTACTTC
CDR3 protein: CASSQMTSGQETQYF
CDR3 length: 15
V gene: TRBV3-1
clone size: -
J gene: TRBJ2-5
D gene: TRBD2

CDR3 DNA: TGCAGTGCTAGACCACCGACAGGGGTTTGGGAGACCCAGTACTTC
CDR3 protein: CSARPPTGVWETQYF
CDR3 length: 15
V gene: TRBV20-1
clone size: -
J gene: TRBJ2-5
D gene: TRBD1

CDR3 DNA: TGTGCCAGTAGTCCTTCTGACAGGGGAGTTGAAGCTTTCTTT
CDR3 protein: CASSPSDRGVEAFF
CDR3 length: 14
V gene: TRBV19
clone size: -
J gene: TRBJ1-1
D gene: TRBD1

CDR3 DNA: TGTGCCAGTAGTGGACTAGCGGGAGCTGGCGGGGAGCTGTTTTTT
CDR3 protein: CASSGLAGAGGELFF
CDR3 length: 15
V gene: TRBV19
clone size: -
J gene: TRBJ2-2
D gene: TRBD2

CDR3 DNA: TGTGCCAGCAGTGAAGCGTGGCCCGCCGGGGAGCTGTTTTTT
CDR3 protein: CASSEAWPAGELFF
CDR3 length: 14
V gene: TRBV6-1
clone size: few
J gene: TRBJ2-2
D gene: -

CDR3 DNA: TGTGCCAGCGGGGACGGGAATCAGCCCCAGCATTTT
CDR3 protein: CASGDGNQPQHF
CDR3 length: 12
V gene: TRBV3-1
clone size: many
J gene: TRBJ1-5
D gene: -

CDR3 DNA: TGTGCCAGCAGTTACGCGGAGGACCTATATAGCAATCAGCCCCAGCATTTT
CDR3 protein: CASSYAEDLYSNQPQHF
CDR3 length: 17
V gene: TRBV6-2/TRBV6-3
clone size: few
J gene: TRBJ1-5
D gene: -

CDR3 DNA: TGTGCCAGTGCTCTGGGGCGGGACAGGGGGTATCAGCCCCAGCATTTT
CDR3 protein: CASALGRDRGYQPQHF
CDR3 length: 16
V gene: TRBV19
clone size: -
J gene: TRBJ1-5
D gene: TRBD1

CDR3 DNA: TGCGCCAGCAGCTTGGTTAGCGGGAGTACCTACAATGAGCAGTTCTTC
CDR3 protein: CASSLVSGSTYNEQFF
CDR3 length: 16
V gene: TRBV5-1
clone size: many
J gene: TRBJ2-1
D gene: TRBD2

CDR3 DNA: TGTGCCACCAGCAAAAGGAAGATTGGTGAGCAGTTCTTC
CDR3 protein: CATSKRKIGEQFF
CDR3 length: 13
V gene: TRBV15
clone size: few
J gene: TRBJ2-1
D gene: -

CDR3 DNA: TGTGCCAGCAGTCTGGGGTTGGGGTTTAATCAGCCCCAGCATTTT
CDR3 protein: CASSLGLGFNQPQHF
CDR3 length: 15
V gene: TRBV6-1
clone size: many
J gene: TRBJ1-5
D gene: -

CDR3 DNA: TGTGCCAGCAGGGCGGCTAGCGGGAGAGGAAATGAGCAGTTCTTC
CDR3 protein: CASRAASGRGNEQFF
CDR3 length: 15
V gene: TRBV12-3/TRBV12-4
clone size: many
J gene: TRBJ2-1
D gene: TRBD2

CDR3 DNA: TGTGCCTGTACCAGGGCCCACCCTGAAAAACTGTTTTTT
CDR3 protein: CACTRAHPEKLFF
CDR3 length: 13
V gene: TRBV6-6
clone size: few
J gene: TRBJ1-4
D gene: -

CDR3 DNA: TGTGCCAGCAGCCAAACTAGGACGAGGGGAGAGACCCAGTACTTC
CDR3 protein: CASSQTRTRGETQYF
CDR3 length: 15
V gene: TRBV4-2
clone size: -
J gene: TRBJ2-5
D gene: -

CDR3 DNA: TGCAGCGTTGATTTTAGGGGAGCCACCGGGGAGCTGTTTTTT
CDR3 protein: CSVDFRGATGELFF
CDR3 length: 14
V gene: TRBV29-1
clone size: many
J gene: TRBJ2-2
D gene: -

CDR3 DNA: TGCGCCAGCAGTTTCCAGCTAAGAGATACGCAGTATTTT
CDR3 protein: CASSFQLRDTQYF
CDR3 length: 13
V gene: TRBV5-1
clone size: many
J gene: TRBJ2-3
D gene: -